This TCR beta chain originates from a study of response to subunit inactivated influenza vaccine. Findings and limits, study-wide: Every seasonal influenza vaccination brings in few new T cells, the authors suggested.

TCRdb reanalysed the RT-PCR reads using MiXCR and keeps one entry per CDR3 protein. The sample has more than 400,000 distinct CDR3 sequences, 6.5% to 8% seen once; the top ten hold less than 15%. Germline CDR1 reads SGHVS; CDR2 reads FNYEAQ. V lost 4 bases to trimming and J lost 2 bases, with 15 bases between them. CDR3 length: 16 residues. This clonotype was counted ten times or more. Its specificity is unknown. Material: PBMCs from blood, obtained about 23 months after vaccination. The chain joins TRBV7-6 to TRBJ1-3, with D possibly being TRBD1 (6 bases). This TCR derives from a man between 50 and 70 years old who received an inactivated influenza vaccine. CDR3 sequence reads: CASSSLTGTTGNTIYF. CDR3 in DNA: TGTGCCAGCAGCTCCCTGACCGGGACAACTGGAAACACCATATATTTT.